This T cell receptor beta chain stems from a study of CD8+CD57+ T cells in acquired aplastic anemia. CDR3 and TCR beta VDJ profiling relied on a genomic DNA template. TCRdb reprocessed the reads via MiXCR and lists one record per CDR3 protein. There are about 200,000 distinct CDR3 sequences in the sample; roughly 50% occur only once, and 20% lies in the top ten. The CDR3 length is 18 residues. Germline values: CDR1 SGHVS, CDR2 FNYEAQ. V was cut by 2 bases and J by 2 bases, with 20 bases left in between. The authors sequenced patients whose flow cytometry had shown CD8+CD57+ cell expansion. There were no patients without severe acquired aplastic anemia.

This TCR came from a human donor with aplastic anemia. The specimen was sorted CD4+, CD8+, or CD8+CD57+ T cells (not recorded which) from PBMCs. V and J are TRBV7-6 and TRBJ2-3, with D tentatively TRBD2 (6 bases). DNA of the CDR3: TGTGCCAGCAGCTTACAGCCCCGGGGGAGGCAGGTCACAGATACGCAGTATTTT. As protein: CASSLQPRGRQVTDTQYF.